The text below deals with one T cell receptor (beta chain). This sample is drawn from a study of blood T cell repertoires in COVID-19. Overall study: Specimens from acute and convalescent COVID-19 originated in the United States, Italy and Spain. PBMCs, B-cell-depleted T cells, or T cells provided the cDNA or gDNA that made up the material.

Study processing details: Reference gene primer amplification gave nucleated cell count estimates. Sequencing used immunoSEQ multiplex PCR; TCRdb keeps in-frame clones, though not all of them. V and J calls plus clone size are reproduced from that table; the DNA served to infer D and trimming. Among 87,000 or so clones, about 88% were seen once, and the ten largest hold roughly 5.1%. This clonotype was sampled from a man aged 35-49 years with acute or convalescent COVID-19. The sample consisted of peripheral blood.

CDR3 amino acids: CASSHPDRRRVLNTEAFF. CDR3 nucleotide sequence: TGTGCCAGCAGCCATCCCGACAGGCGGAGAGTTCTGAACACTGAAGCTTTCTTT. The chain couples TRBV4-2 to TRBJ1-1, with D possibly being TRBD1 (6 bases). This CDR3 is 18 amino acids long. CDR1 and CDR2 (germline): LGHNA, YNFKEQ. V shed 3 bases and J shed 0 bases, with 20 bases lying between them.